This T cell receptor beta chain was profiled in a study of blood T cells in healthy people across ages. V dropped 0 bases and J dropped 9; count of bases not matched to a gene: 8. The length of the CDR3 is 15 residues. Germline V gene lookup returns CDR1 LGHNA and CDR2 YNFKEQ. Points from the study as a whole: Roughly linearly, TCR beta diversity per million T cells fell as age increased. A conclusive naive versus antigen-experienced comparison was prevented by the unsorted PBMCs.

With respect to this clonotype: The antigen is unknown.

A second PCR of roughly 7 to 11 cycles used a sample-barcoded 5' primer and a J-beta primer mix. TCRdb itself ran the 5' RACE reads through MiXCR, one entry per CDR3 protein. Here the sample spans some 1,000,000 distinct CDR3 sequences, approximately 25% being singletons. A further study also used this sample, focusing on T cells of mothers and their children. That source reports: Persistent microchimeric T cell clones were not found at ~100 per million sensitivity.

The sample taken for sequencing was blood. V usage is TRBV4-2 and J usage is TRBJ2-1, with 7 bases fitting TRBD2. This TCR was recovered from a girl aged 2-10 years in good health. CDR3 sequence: CASSQERGLVAEQFF. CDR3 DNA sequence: TGTGCCAGCAGCCAAGAACGCGGACTAGTGGCTGAGCAGTTCTTC.